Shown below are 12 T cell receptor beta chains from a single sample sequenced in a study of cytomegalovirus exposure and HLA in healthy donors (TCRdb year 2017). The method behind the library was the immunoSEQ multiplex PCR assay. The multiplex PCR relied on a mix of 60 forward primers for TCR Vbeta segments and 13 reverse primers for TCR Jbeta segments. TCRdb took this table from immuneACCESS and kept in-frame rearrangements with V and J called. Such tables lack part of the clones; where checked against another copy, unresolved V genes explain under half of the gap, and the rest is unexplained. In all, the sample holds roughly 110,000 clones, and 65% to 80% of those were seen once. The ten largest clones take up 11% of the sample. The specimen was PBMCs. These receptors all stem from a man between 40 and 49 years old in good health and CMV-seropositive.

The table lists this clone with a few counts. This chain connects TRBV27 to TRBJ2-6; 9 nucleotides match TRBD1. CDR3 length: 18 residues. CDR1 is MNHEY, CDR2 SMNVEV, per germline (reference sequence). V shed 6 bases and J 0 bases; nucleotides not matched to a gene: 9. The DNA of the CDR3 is TGTGCCAGCAGACCCTGGGGACAGGGCGACTCTGGGGCCAACGTCCTGACTTTC. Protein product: CASRPWGQGDSGANVLTF.

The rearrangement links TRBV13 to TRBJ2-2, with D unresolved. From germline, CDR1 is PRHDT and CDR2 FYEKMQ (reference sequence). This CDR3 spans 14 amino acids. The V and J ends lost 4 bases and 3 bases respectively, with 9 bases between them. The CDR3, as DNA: TGTGCCAGCAGCTCGCGACACTACACCGGGGAGCTGTTTTTT. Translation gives CASSSRHYTGELFF.

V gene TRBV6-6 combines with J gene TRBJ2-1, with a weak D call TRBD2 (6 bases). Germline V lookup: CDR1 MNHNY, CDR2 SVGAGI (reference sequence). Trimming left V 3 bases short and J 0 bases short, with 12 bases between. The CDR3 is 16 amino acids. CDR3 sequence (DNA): TGTGCCAGCAGTTATCCTGGGGGGAGCTCCTACAATGAGCAGTTCTTC. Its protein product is CASSYPGGSSYNEQFF.

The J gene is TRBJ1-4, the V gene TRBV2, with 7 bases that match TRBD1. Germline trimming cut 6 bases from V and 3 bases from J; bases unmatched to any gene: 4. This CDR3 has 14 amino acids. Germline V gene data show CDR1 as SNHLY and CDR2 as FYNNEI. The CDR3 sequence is CASSHDRANEKLFF. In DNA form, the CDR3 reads TGTGCCAGCAGCCACGACAGGGCTAATGAAAAACTGTTTTTT.

In DNA form, the CDR3 reads TGCGCCAGCAGCTTGGGACAGCTGAGCACAGATACGCAGTATTTT. Translating it yields CASSLGQLSTDTQYF. The genes are TRBV5-1 and TRBJ2-3; tentative D call: TRBD1 (5 bases). Deletions cut 0 bases from V and 0 bases from J, with 8 bases between. This CDR3 has 15 residues. Germline CDR1 reads SGHRS; CDR2 reads YFSETQ.

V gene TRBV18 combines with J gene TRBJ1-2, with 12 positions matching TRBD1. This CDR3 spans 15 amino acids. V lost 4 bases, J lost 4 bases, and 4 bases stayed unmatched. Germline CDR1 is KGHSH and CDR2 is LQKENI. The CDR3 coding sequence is TGTGCCAGCTCACTAGGGACAGGGGGCGTCTATGGCTACACCTTC. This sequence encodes CASSLGTGGVYGYTF.

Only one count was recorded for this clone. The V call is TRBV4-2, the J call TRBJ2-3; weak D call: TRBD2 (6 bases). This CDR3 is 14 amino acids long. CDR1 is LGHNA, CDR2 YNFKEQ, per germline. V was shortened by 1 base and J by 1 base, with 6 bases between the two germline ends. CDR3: CASSQGGGTDTQYF. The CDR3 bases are TGTGCCAGCAGCCAAGGGGGGGGCACAGATACGCAGTATTTT.

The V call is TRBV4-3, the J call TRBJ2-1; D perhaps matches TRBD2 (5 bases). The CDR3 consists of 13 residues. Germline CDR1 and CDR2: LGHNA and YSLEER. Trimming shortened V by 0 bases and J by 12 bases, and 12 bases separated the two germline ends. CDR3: CASSQDGVMGQFF. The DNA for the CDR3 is TGCGCCAGCAGCCAAGACGGGGTTATGGGGCAGTTCTTC.

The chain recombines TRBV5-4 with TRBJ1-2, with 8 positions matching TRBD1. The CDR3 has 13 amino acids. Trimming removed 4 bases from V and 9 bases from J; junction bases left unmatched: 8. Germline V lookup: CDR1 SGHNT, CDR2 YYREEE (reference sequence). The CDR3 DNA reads TGTGCCAGCAGCCCAGGGACAGGAACCAGCTACACCTTC. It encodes CASSPGTGTSYTF.

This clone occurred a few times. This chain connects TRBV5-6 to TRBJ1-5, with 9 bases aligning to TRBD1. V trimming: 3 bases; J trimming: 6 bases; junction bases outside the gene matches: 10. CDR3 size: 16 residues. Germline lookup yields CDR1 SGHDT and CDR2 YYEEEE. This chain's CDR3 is CASSSENRGLFQPQHF. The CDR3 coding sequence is TGTGCCAGCAGCTCCGAAAACAGGGGGCTCTTTCAGCCCCAGCATTTT.

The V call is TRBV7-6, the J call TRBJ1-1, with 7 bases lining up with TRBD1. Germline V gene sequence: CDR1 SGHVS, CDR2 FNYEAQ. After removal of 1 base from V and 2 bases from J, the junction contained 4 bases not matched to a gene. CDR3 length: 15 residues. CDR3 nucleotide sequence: TGTGCCAGCAGCTTAGTGAGGGGGCTTAACACTGAAGCTTTCTTT. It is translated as CASSLVRGLNTEAFF.

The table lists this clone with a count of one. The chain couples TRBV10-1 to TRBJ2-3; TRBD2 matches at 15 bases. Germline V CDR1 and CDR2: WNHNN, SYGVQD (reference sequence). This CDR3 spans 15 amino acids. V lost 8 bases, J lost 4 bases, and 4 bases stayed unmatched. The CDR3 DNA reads TGCGCCAGCGGGACTAGCGGGGGGAGGGCAGATACGCAGTATTTT. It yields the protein CASGTSGGRADTQYF.